This passage covers 8 T cell receptor beta chains from one sample sequenced in a study of blood T cell repertoires in COVID-19. Profiling relied on immunoSEQ multiplex PCR, and the TCRdb table lists in-frame clones only, not all of them. The table has around 150,000 clones, over 75% seen once. Sequencing was performed on peripheral blood. All receptors come from an older woman with active COVID-19.

The chain carries TRBV30 and TRBJ1-1, with TRBD1 matching over 8 bases. The CDR3 is made up of 12 amino acids. Unmatched junction bases numbered 7, after V lost 3 bases and J lost 10 bases. CDR1 is GTSNPN, CDR2 SVGIG, per germline (reference sequence). The CDR3 nucleotides read TGTGCCTGGAGCCCAGGGGGCTCGTTAGCTTTCTTT. Protein: CAWSPGGSLAFF.

The V gene is TRBV10-3, the J gene TRBJ2-2; perhaps TRBD1 as D (6 bases). CDR3 size: 14 residues. Per germline, CDR1 ENHRY and CDR2 SYGVKD. The V and J ends lost 10 bases and 6 bases respectively, with 18 bases between them. CDR3 nucleotides: TGTGCCACCCGCCCCCATACAGGGTCCGGGGAGCTGTTTTTT. Translating it yields CATRPHTGSGELFF.

This chain joins TRBV28 and TRBJ1-5; possible D gene TRBD1, 5 bases. Trimming left V 2 bases short and J 5 bases short, with 7 bases between. The CDR3 runs 13 residues. Looked up from germline, CDR1 is MDHEN and CDR2 is SYDVKM. In nucleotides, the CDR3 is TGTGCCAGCAGTTTACCAGGGTATCAGCCCCAGCATTTT. This translates into CASSLPGYQPQHF.

The chain joins TRBV28 to TRBJ1-5; D gene uncertain. This CDR3 is 14 amino acids long. V dropped 6 bases and J dropped 6 bases, with 15 bases sitting between them. Germline CDR1 reads MDHEN; CDR2 reads SYDVKM. The DNA of the CDR3 is TGTGCCAGCAGACTAGACGGAACCTCTCAGCCCCAGCATTTT. Translated, it gives CASRLDGTSQPQHF.

The chain uses TRBV27 and TRBJ2-5; 8 nucleotides agree with TRBD2. The J segment lost 4 bases and the V segment lost 7 bases, leaving 8 bases of the junction unmatched. CDR1 is MNHEY and CDR2 is SMNVEV in the germline V gene (reference sequence). The CDR3 is 14 amino acids. CDR3 coding DNA: TGTGCCAGCACATCGCTCCGGGAGGGAGAGACCCAGTACTTC. Encoded protein: CASTSLREGETQYF.

The J gene is TRBJ2-1, the V gene TRBV5-4; 11 positions agree with TRBD1. After removal of 0 bases from V and 9 bases from J, the junction contained 8 bases not matched to a gene. The germline V gene has CDR1 SGHNT and CDR2 YYREEE (reference sequence). The CDR3 consists of 16 residues. CDR3 DNA sequence: TGTGCCAGCAGCTTGGCGGGGACAGGGGGGCTAGGTGAGCAGTTCTTC. Its protein is CASSLAGTGGLGEQFF.

The chain carries TRBV9 and TRBJ2-7; a possible D gene is TRBD2 (7 bases). V was shortened by 0 bases and J by 4 bases, with 11 bases between the two germline ends. The CDR3 contains 14 residues. CDR1 and CDR2 (germline): SGDLS, YYNGEE. CDR3 loop: CASSVGEGVYEQYF. CDR3 DNA: TGTGCCAGCAGCGTAGGGGAGGGGGTGTACGAGCAGTACTTC.

The rearrangement links TRBV3-1 (or the pseudogene TRBV3-2) to TRBJ2-1, with 12 bases that match TRBD2. The germline CDR1 and CDR2 sequences are LGHDT and YNNKEL (reference sequence). The ends lost 1 base at V and 2 bases at J; junction bases unmatched: 12. The CDR3 loop spans 20 amino acids. The DNA of the CDR3 is TGTGCCAGCAGCCAAGGCGGCCTAGCGGGAGGGCCCTGCACCTACAATGAGCAGTTCTTC. Its translation is CASSQGGLAGGPCTYNEQFF.